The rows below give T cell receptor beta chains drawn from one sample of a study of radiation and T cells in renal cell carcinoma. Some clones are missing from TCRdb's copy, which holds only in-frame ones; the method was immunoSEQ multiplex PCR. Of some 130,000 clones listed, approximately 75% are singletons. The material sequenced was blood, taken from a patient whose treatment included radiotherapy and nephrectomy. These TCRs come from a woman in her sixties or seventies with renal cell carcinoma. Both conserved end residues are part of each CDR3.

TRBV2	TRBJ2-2	CASSINRGSGELFF
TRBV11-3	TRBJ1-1	CASSLAVGTEAFF
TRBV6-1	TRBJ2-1	CASSVTSGGYNEQFF
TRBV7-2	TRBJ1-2	CASSSLHSGYTF
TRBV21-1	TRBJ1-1	CASSKSQGRNTEAFF
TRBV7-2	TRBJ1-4	CASSLRRTNEKLFF
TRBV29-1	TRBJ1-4	CSVVGQGTNEKLFF
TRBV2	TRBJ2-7	CASKSGGTGFYEQYF
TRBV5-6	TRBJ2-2	CASSLSLGTNTGELFF
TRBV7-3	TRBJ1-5	CASSLSGRPDQPQHF
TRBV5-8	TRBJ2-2	CASSFYTGTGELFF
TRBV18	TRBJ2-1	CASSPTGTGGNDEQFF
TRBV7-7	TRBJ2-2	CASSLEGFGELFF
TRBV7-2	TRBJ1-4	CASSLVGATNEKLFF
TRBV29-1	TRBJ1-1	CSGATGADTEAFF
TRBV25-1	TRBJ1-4	CASSEYFRDRAEKLFF
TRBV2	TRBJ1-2	CASSGVVSNYGYTF
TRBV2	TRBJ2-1	CASSADYNEQFF
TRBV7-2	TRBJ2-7	CASSSSGTPFYEQYF
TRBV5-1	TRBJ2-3	CASSLGTSGGVTDTQYF
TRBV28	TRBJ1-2	CASSSPGQGAQDYTF
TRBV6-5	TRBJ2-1	CASRKTGLSRDEQFF
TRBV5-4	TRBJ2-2	CASSWNPGELFF
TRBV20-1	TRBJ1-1	CSAKHGTEAFF
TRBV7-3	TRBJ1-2	CASSLNPGTGYYLRQNGYTF
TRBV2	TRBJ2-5	CASSEASGGQETQYF
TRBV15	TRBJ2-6	CATSTSRMRGSSGANVLTF
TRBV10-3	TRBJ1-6	CAISGRAVWGSPLHF
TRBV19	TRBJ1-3	CASTDTGYGRNTIYF
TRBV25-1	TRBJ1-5	CASSESGSGNQPQHF
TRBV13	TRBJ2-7	CASSLGGGQGYGGQYF
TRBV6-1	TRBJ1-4	CASRPRTMKEKLFF
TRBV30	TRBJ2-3	CAWDPGRSTDTQYF
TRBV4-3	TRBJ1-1	CASSSGEGRTEAFF
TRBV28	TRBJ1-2	CASSQGYGYTF
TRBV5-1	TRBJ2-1	CASSPMPGTSGGNEQFF
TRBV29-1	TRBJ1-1	CSAGVLNTEAFF
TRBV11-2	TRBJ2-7	CASSPGLAALSYEQYF
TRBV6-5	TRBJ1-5	CASSSPNQPQHF
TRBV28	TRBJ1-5	CASSVTGTGTGVQPQHF
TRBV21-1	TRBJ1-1	CARRATIPEVPDNTEAFF
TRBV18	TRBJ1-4	CASSPGQGNEKLFF
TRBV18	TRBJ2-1	CASSPSGNEQFF
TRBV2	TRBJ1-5	CASSDGGPQHF
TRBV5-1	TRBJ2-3	CASSLVATSTDTQYF
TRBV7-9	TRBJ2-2	CASSSLTGELFF
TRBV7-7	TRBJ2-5	CASSPGLAGLETQYF
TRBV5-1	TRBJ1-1	CASSLDRDTEAFF
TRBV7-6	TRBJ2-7	CASSSTTPYEQYF
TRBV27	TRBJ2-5	CASSPTKGHPRGETQYF
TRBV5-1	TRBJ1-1	CASSSGGTGKAEAFF
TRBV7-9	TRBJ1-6	CASSHMRAPSYSPLHF
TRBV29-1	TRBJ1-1	CSVVDGTEAFF